This T cell receptor beta chain is from a study of CD8 T cells in Susac syndrome. Random hexamers primed reverse transcription of 0.5 to 1 ug RNA. Each CDR3 protein is one row after TCRdb ran MiXCR on the immunoSEQ multiplex PCR reads. The sample shows approximately 120,000 distinct CDR3 sequences, around 92% of them seen only once. The CDR3 extends over 20 amino acids. V trimming: 6 bases; J trimming: 0 bases; junction bases outside the gene matches: 19. Germline V gene lookup returns CDR1 SNHLY and CDR2 FYNNEI. What was sequenced was CD8+ T cells from PBMCs. The rearrangement links TRBV2 to TRBJ2-4, with 8 bases aligning to TRBD2. This TCR came from a human donor in good health. The CDR3 spells CASSSPLGAGEIIAKNIQYF. The CDR3 coding sequence is TGTGCCAGCAGCTCGCCTCTGGGAGCGGGAGAAATCATAGCCAAAAACATTCAGTACTTC.